The clone carrying this T cell receptor (beta chain) appeared a few times. The antigen is undetermined. These data come from a study of response to subunit inactivated influenza vaccine. V lost 8 bases, J lost 5 bases, and 11 bases lay in between. The germline CDR1 and CDR2 sequences are SNHLY and FYNNEI. CDR3 length: 12 amino acids. Whole-study results and caveats: The authors suggested that few new T cells are recruited per seasonal influenza vaccination.

TCRdb reprocessed the RT-PCR reads via MiXCR and lists one record per CDR3 protein. The sample includes roughly 630,000 distinct CDR3 sequences, roughly 15% of them seen just once. The sequence came from a man in his fifties who received an inactivated influenza vaccine. Source: PBMCs from blood, taken approximately 15 days before vaccination. The rearrangement joins TRBV2 to TRBJ2-3, with a possible D match to TRBD2 (6 bases). This CDR3 reads CASRRELDTQYF. As DNA, the CDR3 is TGTGCCAGCCGCCGGGAGTTAGATACGCAGTATTTT.